The TCR beta chain described here comes from a study of blood T cell repertoires in COVID-19 (dated by TCRdb to 2018 to 2021). About the full investigation: Samples covering the acute and convalescent phases of COVID-19 were provided by collaborators in the United States, Italy and Spain. The prospective study material was composed of cDNA or gDNA derived from T cells, B-cell-depleted T cells, or PBMCs. Subjects who had been exposed to COVID-19, were actively infected with it, or had recovered from it provided the deeply sampled blood TCRbeta repertoires that made up the dataset. The repertoires were made available in a free public database intended to serve as a resource for research on the immune response to SARS-CoV-2. Samples came from the ongoing ImmuneRACE study (first 160 participants) plus 1,254 subjects from 6 global collaborators. A de-identified subject ID, COVID-19 status, age in years and sex were almost always included in the sample metadata. Where available, HLA class I and class II types were taken from metadata supplied by the sample provider and were not determined by assay-based typing. Broader findings and caveats from the paper: The amount of clinical and demographic metadata varied by source and participant and was provided uncurated.

TCRbeta CDR3 regions were amplified from genomic DNA using the immunoSEQ Assay, a bias-controlled multiplex PCR. On the study's bioinformatics: The number of nucleated cells in each sample was estimated by amplification of reference gene primers within the assay. To quantify the absolute abundance of each unique TCRbeta CDR3 rearrangement, sequence reads were collapsed and filtered. Productive Simpson clonality was computed per sample as the square root of Simpson's diversity index over productive rearrangements. As stored in TCRdb, this immuneACCESS dataset retains in-frame rearrangements with V and J assigned. A fraction of the clones does not appear; measured against another copy, unresolved V genes explain less than half of the discrepancy, and the remainder lacks a known reason. V and J calls and clone size are given by that table; D and trimming were obtained from the DNA. This sample lists 150,000 or so clones; 84% were detected once. Of the sample, roughly 7.2% falls within the top ten clones.

V and J are truncated by 0 bases and 2 bases respectively, leaving an intervening sequence of 10 bases. The CDR3 sequence holds 15 residues, the cysteine and phenylalanine included. The retained sequence is limited to the CDR3, 45 bases, with the frame set at the first base. CDR1 and CDR2 (SGDLS, YYNGEE) derive from the germline V gene. Comment on this clone: There is no known antigen for this receptor. The record has no base qualities; no much larger clone is one base away.

The collaborating institutions used their own protocols to collect whole blood in K2EDTA tubes. For TCRbeta analysis, collaborator samples were shipped as frozen whole blood, as isolated PBMCs, or as DNA extracted from either sample type. The sequence is built from TRBV9 and TRBJ2-3, and perhaps TRBD1 as D gene, on 6 matching bases. The specimen sequenced was peripheral blood. The source is a woman aged 45 to 65 in a cohort sampled during active or convalescent COVID-19. The base sequence is TGTGCCAGCAGCGTAGAGCACAGGGCCACAGATACGCAGTATTTT. Its coded protein is CASSVEHRATDTQYF.